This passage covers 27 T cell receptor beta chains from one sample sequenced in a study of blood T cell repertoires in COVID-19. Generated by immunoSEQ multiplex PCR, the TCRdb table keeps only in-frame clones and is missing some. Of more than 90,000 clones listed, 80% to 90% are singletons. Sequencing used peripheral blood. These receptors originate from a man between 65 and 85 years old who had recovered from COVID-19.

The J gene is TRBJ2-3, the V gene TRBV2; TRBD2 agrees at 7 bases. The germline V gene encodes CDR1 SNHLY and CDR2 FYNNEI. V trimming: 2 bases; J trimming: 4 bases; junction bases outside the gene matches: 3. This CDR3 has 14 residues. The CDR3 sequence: CASSEYGGADTQYF. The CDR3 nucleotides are TGTGCCAGCAGTGAATATGGGGGGGCAGATACGCAGTATTTT.

The CDR3 DNA sequence: TGTGCCGGCCTTAAACGGACAGGGGCGACCCAGTACTTC. Encoded protein: CAGLKRTGATQYF. V is TRBV19 and J is TRBJ2-5; the match to TRBD1 covers 9 bases. V lost 11 bases to trimming and J lost 7 bases; unmatched junction nucleotides: 11. CDR3 length equals 13 residues. The germline gives CDR1 LNHDA, CDR2 SQIVND (reference sequence).

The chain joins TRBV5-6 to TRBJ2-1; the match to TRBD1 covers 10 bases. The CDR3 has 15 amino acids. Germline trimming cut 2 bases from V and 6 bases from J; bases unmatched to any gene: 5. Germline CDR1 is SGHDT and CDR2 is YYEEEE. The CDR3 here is CASSFRDRGVNEQFF. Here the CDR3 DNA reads TGTGCCAGCAGCTTCCGGGACAGGGGCGTCAATGAGCAGTTCTTC.

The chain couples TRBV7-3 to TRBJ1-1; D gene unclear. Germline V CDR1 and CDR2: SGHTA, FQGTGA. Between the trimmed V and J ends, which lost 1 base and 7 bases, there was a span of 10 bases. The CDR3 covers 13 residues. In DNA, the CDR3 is TGTGCCAGCAGCTTAAATCCCCGGAGTGAAGCTTTCTTT. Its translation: CASSLNPRSEAFF.

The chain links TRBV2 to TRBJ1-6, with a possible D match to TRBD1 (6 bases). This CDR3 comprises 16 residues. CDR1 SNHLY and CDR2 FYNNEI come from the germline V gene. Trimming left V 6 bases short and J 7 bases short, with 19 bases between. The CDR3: CASSDPGGAGNSPLHF. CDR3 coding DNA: TGTGCCAGCAGCGACCCGGGGGGGGCTGGGAATTCACCCCTCCACTTT.

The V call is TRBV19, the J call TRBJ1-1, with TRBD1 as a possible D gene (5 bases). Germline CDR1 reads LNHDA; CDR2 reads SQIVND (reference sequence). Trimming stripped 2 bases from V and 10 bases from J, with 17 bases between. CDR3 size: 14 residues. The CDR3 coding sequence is TGTGCCAGTAGTATACCGATGGGCAGGGCCGGAGCTTTCTTT. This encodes CASSIPMGRAGAFF.

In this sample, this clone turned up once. In nucleotides, the CDR3 is TGTGCCAGCAGCTGGGGGGTAGACTCTGGGGCCAACGTCCTGACTTTC. Its translation is CASSWGVDSGANVLTF. The chain is built from TRBV7-9 and TRBJ2-6; a weak D match, TRBD2 (6 bases). CDR1 and CDR2 (germline): SEHNR, FQNEAQ (reference sequence). The CDR3 runs 16 residues. Between the trimmed V and J ends, which lost 4 bases and 0 bases, there was a span of 10 bases.

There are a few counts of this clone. The CDR3 sequence is CASSPGYYEQYF. In nucleotides, the CDR3 is TGCGCCAGCAGCCCAGGCTACTACGAGCAGTACTTC. The chain has TRBV5-1 and TRBJ2-7, with no clear D. Trimming removed 4 bases from V and 3 bases from J, with 8 bases in between. Germline assignment: CDR1 SGHRS and CDR2 YFSETQ. CDR3 length: 12 amino acids. The full variable domain, in which reference TRBV5-1 and TRBJ2-7 provide the parts outside the CDR3, is KAGVTQTPRYLIKTRGQQVTLSCSPISGHRSVSWYQQTPGQGLQFLFEYFSETQRNKGNFPGRFSGRQFSNSRSEMNVSTLELGDSALYLCASSPGYYEQYFGPGTRLTVT.

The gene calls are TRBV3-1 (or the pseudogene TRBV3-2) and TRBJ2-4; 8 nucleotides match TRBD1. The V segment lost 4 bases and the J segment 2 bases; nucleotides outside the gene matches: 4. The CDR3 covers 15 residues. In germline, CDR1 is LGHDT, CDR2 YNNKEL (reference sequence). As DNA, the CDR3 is TGTGCCAGCAGCCTGGACAGGGTATCCAAAAACATTCAGTACTTC. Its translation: CASSLDRVSKNIQYF.

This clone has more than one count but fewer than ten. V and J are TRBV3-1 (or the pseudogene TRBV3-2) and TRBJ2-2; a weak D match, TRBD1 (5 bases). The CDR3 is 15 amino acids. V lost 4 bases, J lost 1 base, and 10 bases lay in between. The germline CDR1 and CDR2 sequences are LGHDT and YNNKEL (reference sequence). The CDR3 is CASSRRQKNTGELFF. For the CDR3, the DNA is TGTGCCAGCAGCCGACGACAGAAGAACACCGGGGAGCTGTTTTTT.

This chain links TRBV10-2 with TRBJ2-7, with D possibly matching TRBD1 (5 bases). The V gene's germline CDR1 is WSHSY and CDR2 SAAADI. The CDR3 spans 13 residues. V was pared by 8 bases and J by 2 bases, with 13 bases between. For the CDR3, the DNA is TGCGCCAGCCGCCCTACAGGACCCTACGAGCAGTACTTC. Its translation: CASRPTGPYEQYF.

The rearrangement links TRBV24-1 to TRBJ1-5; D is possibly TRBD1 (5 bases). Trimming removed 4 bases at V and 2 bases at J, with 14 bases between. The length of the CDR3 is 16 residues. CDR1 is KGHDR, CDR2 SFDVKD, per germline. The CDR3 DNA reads TGTGCCACCAGTGACCCCGGGAGGGGCGGCAATCAGCCCCAGCATTTT. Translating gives CATSDPGRGGNQPQHF.

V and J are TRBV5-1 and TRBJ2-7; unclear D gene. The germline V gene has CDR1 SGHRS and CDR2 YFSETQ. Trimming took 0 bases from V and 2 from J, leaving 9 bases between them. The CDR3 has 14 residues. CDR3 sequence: CASSLGQPTYEQYF. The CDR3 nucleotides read TGCGCCAGCAGCTTGGGACAACCCACCTACGAGCAGTACTTC.

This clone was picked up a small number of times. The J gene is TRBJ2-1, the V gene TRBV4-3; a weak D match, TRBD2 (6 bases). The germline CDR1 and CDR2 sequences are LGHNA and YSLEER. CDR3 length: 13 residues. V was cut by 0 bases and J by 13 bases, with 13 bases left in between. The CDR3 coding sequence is TGCGCCAGCAGCCAAGAACCGGGACTTCTACAGTTCTTC. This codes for CASSQEPGLLQFF.

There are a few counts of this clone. The DNA of the CDR3 is TGTGCCTGGAGTTTGAGGCAGTTCTCCGAGCAGTACTTC. It codes for CAWSLRQFSEQYF. This chain links TRBV30 with TRBJ2-7; D unclear. Germline V gives CDR1 GTSNPN, CDR2 SVGIG (reference sequence). Trimming took off 2 bases at V and 6 bases at J, with 14 bases between the two ends. The CDR3 runs to 13 residues.

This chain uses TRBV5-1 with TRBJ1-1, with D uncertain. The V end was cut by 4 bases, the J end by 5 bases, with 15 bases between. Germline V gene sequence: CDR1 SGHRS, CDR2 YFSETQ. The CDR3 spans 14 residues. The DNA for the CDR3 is TGCGCCAGCAGCCTGGACCAATTTCGGACTGAAGCTTTCTTT. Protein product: CASSLDQFRTEAFF.

In DNA, the CDR3 is TGTGCCAGCAGTTTGAGCGGGAGTAGATTTGGAGAGCAGTACTTC. Encoded protein: CASSLSGSRFGEQYF. The chain couples TRBV6-5 to TRBJ2-7; TRBD2 matches at 8 bases. The V and J ends lost 4 bases and 7 bases, in that order; junction bases with no gene match: 12. CDR1 and CDR2 (germline): MNHEY, SVGAGI. The CDR3 is made up of 15 amino acids.

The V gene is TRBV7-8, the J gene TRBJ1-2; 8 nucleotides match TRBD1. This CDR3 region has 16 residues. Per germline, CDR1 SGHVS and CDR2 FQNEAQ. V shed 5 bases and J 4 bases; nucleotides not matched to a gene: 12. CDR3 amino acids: CASSLRDRTKPYGYTF. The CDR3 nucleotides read TGTGCCAGCAGCCTCCGGGACAGGACCAAACCCTATGGCTACACCTTC.

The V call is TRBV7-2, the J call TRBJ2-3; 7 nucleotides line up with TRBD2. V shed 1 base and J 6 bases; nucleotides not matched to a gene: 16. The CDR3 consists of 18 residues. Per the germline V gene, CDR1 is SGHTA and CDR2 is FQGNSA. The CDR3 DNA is TGTGCCAGCAGCTTAGTCCCTGAGGCTAGCGGACTCCAGGATACGCAGTATTTT. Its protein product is CASSLVPEASGLQDTQYF.

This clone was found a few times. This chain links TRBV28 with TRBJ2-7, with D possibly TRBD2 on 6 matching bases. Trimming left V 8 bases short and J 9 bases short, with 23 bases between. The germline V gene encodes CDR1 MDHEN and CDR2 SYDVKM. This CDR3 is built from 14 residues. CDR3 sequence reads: CASGLLSGPGRQYF. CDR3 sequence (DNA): TGTGCCAGCGGGCTCCTTAGCGGACCAGGGAGGCAGTACTTC.

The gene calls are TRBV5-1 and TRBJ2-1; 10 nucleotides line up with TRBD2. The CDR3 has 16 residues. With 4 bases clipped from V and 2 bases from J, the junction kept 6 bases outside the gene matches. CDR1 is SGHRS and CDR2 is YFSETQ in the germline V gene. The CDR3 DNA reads TGCGCCAGCAGCAACGGACTAGCGGAGCCCTACAATGAGCAGTTCTTC. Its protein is CASSNGLAEPYNEQFF. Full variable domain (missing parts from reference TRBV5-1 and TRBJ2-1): KAGVTQTPRYLIKTRGQQVTLSCSPISGHRSVSWYQQTPGQGLQFLFEYFSETQRNKGNFPGRFSGRQFSNSRSEMNVSTLELGDSALYLCASSNGLAEPYNEQFFGPGTRLTVL.

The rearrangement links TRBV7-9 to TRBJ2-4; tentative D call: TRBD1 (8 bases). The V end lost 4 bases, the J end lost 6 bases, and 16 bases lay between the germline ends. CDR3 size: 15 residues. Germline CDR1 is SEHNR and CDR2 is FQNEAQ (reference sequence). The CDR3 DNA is TGTGCCAGCAGCTACAGGGGGGGAGTCGGAAACATTCAGTACTTC. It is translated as CASSYRGGVGNIQYF.

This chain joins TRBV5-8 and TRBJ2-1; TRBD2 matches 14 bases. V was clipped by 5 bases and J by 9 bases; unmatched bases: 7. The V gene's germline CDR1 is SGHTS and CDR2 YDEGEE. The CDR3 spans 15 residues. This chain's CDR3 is CASSSLTSGRVEQFF. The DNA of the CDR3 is TGTGCCAGCAGTTCATTGACTAGCGGGAGGGTTGAGCAGTTCTTC.

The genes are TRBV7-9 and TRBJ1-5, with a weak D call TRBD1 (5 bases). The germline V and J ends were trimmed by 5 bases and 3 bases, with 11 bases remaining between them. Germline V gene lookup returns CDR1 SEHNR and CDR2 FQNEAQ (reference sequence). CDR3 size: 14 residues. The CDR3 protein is CASSAGVYNQPQHF. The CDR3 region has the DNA TGTGCCAGCAGCGCGGGGGTTTACAATCAGCCCCAGCATTTT.

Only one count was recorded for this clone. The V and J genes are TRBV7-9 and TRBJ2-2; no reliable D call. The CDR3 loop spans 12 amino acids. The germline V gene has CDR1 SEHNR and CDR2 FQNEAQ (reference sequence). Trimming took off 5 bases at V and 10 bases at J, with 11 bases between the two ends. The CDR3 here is CASSTEASELFF. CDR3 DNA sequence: TGTGCCAGCAGCACCGAGGCCTCGGAGCTGTTTTTT.

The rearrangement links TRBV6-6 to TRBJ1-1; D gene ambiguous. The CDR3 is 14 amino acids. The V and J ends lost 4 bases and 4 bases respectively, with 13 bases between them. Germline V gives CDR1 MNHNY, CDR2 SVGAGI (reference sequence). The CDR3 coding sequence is TGTGCCAGCAGTTTATTTGGGGAGGGCACTGAAGCTTTCTTT. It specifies CASSLFGEGTEAFF.

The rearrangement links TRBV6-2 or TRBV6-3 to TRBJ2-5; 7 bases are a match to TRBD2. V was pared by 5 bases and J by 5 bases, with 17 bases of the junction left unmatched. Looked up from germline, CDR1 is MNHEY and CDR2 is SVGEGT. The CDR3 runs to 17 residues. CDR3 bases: TGTGCCAGCAGTCCATACCTAGCGGCCCATCAACGGGAGACCCAGTACTTC. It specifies CASSPYLAAHQRETQYF.